This T cell receptor beta chain stems from a study of CD8 T cells in ankylosing spondylitis. The germline CDR1 and CDR2 sequences are DFQATT and SNEGSKA (reference sequence). The length of the CDR3 is 14 residues. V was pared by 3 bases and J by 8 bases, with 16 bases between. Findings and limits, study-wide: Disease-linked clones bore a CD8+ phenotype and were relatively rare in peripheral blood. Roughly 8 highly homologous variants formed a TCR beta motif that appeared characteristic of ankylosing spondylitis blood. Earlier reports found some motif variants in synovial fluid and blood in reactive arthritis. Reportedly, significant enrichment of disease-linked clones occurred in matched ankylosing spondylitis synovial fluid.

One entry per CDR3 protein results from TCRdb running MiXCR on the 5' RACE reads. The table lists around 490,000 distinct CDR3 sequences, approximately 5.3% of them singletons. This clonotype was recorded at least ten times. Its antigen is as yet unknown. The J gene is TRBJ1-4, the V gene TRBV20-1; D is ambiguous. Material: blood, either unsorted or a sorted T cell fraction (not recorded which). This TCR was sampled from a male donor with ankylosing spondylitis. CDR3 sequence (DNA): TGCAGTGCTAGGGTTGGCTCGGGAGCCGAAAAACTGTTTTTT. Protein: CSARVGSGAEKLFF.